Listed below are T cell receptor beta chains from one sample, sequenced in a study of cytomegalovirus exposure and HLA in healthy donors. TCRdb's table, derived via immunoSEQ multiplex PCR, lists solely in-frame clones and lacks some. The table has around 110,000 clones, 82% seen once. Specimen: PBMCs. The receptor source for this set is a man aged 25-45 years in good health and CMV-seropositive. Both conserved end residues are part of each CDR3. Each record gives: clone size, V gene, CDR3 protein. Size is stated for part of the rows, as once, few or many counts, or as a class when the clone is expanded.

>once|TRBV6-1
CASSEWGGVDYGYTF
>.|TRBV6-6
CASRRGAGSGYTF
>.|TRBV25-1
CASRPHPGSTDTQYF
>.|TRBV9
CASSVEEETGYGYTF
>few|TRBV19
CASSITSSSAPGEQYF
>.|TRBV5-1
CASSSGQGLDEQFF
>.|TRBV10-2
CASSEWDLSNYNEQFF
>.|TRBV6-1
CASSRTGSEKLFF
>.|TRBV5-1
CASSRDSTGEKLFF
>.|TRBV5-1
CASSSTGISGNTIYF
>once|TRBV2
CASSDGQGGSGYTF
>few|TRBV6-4
CASSAHEGQGATEAFF
>.|TRBV4-2
CASSQESRADNTGELFF
>.|TRBV2
CASSPGLAGLQYF
>.|TRBV30
CAWSGGEETGELFF
>.|TRBV10-3
CAITTRPGANVLTF
>.|TRBV5-1
CASSLRGAGDEQYF
>.|TRBV19
CASRQPGQGAYEQYF
>.|TRBV27
CASSQQGRTEAFF
>.|TRBV5-1
CASSVLGEAGLAGGEQFF
>.|TRBV6-4
CASSDSIVGEQFF
>.|TRBV5-4
CASSLDRVTNSPLHF
>.|TRBV7-2
CASSPPARWVHEQFF
>.|TRBV6-1
CASLLGGTQYF
>.|TRBV7-3
CASSLDSSYNSPLHF
>.|TRBV7-9
CASSLVLTEAFF
>.|TRBV6-1
CATQRVTNTGELFF
>.|TRBV11-3
CASSLEGALGTGELFF
>.|TRBV6-6
CASSSRRSQGYEQFF
>.|TRBV20-1
CSVGGTYEQYF
>.|TRBV9
CASSVVPGGNTGELFF
>.|TRBV19
CASSTLRDRDGYTF
>.|TRBV10-2
CASSSGNTEAFF
>.|TRBV30
CAWSKASGGAGSQYF
>once|TRBV6-1
CASSEPEAPRPQHF
>.|TRBV7-8
CASSPHGGADQPQHF
>once|TRBV9
CASSEHSGLNEKLFF
>once|TRBV19
CASSIDVQGAEAFF
>once|TRBV11-2
CASSLDLGQGALGYTF
>.|TRBV27
CASSSTNTGELFF
>.|TRBV18
CASSPQVAGGRSYNEQFF
>.|TRBV4-1
CASSPGTSGHTGELFF
>many|TRBV7-9
CASSPPGQGSYEQYF
>.|TRBV9
CASSVSFGGAPGELFF
>.|TRBV7-6
CASSLDPGNQPQHF
>.|TRBV27
CASSSHPVGRNTEAFF
>.|TRBV9
CASSVAHYFASTDTQYF
>.|TRBV19
CASSGTPKGVNTEAFF
>.|TRBV9
CASSVQLGASGGAVGELFF